This TCR beta chain derives from a study of T cell repertoires in cytomegalovirus infection. Study-wide findings and caveats: Cumulated frequencies of public TCR beta families served to identify carriers of CMV plus the relevant HLA.

This clonotype has ten or more counts. Its antigen is as yet unknown. TCRdb re-called the reads with MiXCR, one entry per CDR3 protein. The data show fewer than 350,000 distinct CDR3 sequences, around a sixth seen once. This TCR came from a human donor in good health (CMV status not recorded). Some clones in this sample may be carry-over from other donors' samples. The material sequenced was PBMCs.

CDR3 residues: CSVEDGGNRGLYYNEQFF. The CDR3 nucleotides read TGCAGCGTTGAAGACGGGGGGAACCGGGGATTATACTACAATGAGCAGTTCTTC. This chain uses TRBV29-1 with TRBJ2-1, with 7 positions matching TRBD2. The CDR3 sequence is 18 residues long. V was clipped by 0 bases and J by 3 bases; unmatched bases: 14. The V gene's germline CDR1 is SQVTM and CDR2 ANQGSEA.